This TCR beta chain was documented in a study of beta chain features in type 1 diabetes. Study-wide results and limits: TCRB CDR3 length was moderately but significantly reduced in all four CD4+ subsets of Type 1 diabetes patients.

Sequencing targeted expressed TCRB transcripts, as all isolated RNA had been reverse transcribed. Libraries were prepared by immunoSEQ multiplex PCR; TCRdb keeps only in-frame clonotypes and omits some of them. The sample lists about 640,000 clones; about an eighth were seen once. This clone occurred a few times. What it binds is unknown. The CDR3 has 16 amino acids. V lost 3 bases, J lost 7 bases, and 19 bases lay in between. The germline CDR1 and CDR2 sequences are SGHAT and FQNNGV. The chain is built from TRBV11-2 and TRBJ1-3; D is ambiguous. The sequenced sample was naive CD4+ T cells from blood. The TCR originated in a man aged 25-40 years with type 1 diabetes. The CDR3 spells CASSFKQPGSGNTIYF. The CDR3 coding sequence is TGTGCCAGCAGCTTCAAGCAGCCTGGGTCGGGTAACACCATATATTTT.